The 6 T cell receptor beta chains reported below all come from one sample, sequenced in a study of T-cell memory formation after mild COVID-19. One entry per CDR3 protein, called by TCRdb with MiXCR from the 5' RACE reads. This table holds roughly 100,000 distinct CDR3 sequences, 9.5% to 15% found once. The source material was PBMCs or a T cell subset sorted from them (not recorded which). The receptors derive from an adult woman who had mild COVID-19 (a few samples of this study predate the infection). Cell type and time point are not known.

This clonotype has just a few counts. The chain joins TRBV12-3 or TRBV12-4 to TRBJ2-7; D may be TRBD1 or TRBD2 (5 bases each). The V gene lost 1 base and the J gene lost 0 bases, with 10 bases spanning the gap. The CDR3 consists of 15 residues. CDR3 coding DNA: TGTGCCAGCAGTTTAGGAGGGACCAGCTCCTACGAGCAGTACTTC. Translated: CASSLGGTSSYEQYF.

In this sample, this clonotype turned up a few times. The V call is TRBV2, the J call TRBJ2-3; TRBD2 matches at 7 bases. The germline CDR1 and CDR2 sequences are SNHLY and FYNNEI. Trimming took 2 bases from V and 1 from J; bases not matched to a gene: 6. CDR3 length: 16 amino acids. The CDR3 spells CASSERLATGTDTQYF. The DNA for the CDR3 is TGTGCCAGCAGTGAACGACTAGCAACGGGCACAGATACGCAGTATTTT.

CDR3 loop: CATYPGQGAGYTF. The DNA for the CDR3 is TGTGCCACCTACCCGGGACAGGGGGCAGGCTACACCTTC. The chain has TRBV12-3 or TRBV12-4 and TRBJ1-2; the match to TRBD1 covers 12 bases. This CDR3 has 13 residues. V lost 10 bases to trimming and J lost 8 bases; unmatched junction nucleotides: 8.

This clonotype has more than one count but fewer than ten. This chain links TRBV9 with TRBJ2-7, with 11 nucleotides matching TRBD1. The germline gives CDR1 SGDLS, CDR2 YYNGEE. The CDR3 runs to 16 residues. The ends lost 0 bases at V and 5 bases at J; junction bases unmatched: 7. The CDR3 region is CASSVGGTGGFHEQYF. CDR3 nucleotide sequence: TGTGCCAGCAGCGTAGGGGGGACAGGGGGTTTTCACGAGCAGTACTTC.

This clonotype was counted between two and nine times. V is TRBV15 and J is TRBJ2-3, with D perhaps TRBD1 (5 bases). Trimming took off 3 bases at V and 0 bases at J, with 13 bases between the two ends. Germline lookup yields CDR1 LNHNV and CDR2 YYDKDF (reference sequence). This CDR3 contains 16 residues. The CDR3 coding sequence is TGTGCCACCAGCAGGACTGTGGGGCGCAGCACAGATACGCAGTATTTT. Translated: CATSRTVGRSTDTQYF.

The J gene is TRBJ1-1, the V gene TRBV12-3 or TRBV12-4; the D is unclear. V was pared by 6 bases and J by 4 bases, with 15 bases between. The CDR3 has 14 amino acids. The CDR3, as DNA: TGTGCCAGCAGCTTATCAATGGGGATCACTGAAGCTTTCTTT. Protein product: CASSLSMGITEAFF.